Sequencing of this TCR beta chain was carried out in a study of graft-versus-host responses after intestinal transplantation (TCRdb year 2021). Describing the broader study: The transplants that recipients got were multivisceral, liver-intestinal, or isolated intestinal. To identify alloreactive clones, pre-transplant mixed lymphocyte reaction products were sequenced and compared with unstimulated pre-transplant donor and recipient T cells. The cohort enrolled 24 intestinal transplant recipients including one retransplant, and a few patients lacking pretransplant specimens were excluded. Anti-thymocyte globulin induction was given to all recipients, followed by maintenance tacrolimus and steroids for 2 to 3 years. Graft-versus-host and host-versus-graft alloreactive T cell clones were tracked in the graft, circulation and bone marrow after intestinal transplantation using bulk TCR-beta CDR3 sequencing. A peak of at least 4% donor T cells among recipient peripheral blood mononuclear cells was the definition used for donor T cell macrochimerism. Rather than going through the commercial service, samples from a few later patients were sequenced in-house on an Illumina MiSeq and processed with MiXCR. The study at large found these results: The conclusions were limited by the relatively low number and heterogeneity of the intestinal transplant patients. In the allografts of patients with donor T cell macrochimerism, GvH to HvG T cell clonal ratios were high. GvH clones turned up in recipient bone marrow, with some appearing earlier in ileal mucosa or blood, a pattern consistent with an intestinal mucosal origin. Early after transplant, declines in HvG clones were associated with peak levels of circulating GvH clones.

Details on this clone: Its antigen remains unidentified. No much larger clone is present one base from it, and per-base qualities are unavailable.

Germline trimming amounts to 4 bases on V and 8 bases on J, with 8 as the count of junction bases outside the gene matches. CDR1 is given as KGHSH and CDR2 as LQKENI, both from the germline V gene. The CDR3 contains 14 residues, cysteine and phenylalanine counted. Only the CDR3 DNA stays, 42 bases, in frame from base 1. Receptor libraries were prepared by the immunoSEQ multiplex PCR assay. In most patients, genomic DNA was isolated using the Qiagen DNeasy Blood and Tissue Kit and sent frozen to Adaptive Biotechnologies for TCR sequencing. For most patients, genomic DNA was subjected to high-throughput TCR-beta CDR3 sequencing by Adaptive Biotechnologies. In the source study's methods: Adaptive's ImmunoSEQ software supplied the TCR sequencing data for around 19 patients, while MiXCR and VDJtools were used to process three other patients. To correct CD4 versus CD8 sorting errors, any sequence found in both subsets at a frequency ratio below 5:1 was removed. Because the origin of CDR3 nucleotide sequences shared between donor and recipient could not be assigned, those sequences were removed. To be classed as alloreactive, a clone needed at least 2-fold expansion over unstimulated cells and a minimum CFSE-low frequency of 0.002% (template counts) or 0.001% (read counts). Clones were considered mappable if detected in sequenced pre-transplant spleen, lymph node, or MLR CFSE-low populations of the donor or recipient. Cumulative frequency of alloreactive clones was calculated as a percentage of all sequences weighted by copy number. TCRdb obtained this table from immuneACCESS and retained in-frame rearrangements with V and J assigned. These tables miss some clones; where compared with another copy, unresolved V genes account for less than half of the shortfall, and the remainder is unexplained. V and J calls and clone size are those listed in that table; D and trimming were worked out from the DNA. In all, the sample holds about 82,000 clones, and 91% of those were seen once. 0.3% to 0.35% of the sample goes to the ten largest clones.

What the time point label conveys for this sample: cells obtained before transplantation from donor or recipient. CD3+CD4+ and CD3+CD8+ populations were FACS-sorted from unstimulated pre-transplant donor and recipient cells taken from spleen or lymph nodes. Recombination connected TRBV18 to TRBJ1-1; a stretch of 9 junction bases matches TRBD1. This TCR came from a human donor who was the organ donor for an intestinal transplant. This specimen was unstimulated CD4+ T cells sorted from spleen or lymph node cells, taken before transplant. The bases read TGTGCCAGCTCACGCGGGACAGGGCAAATAGAAGCTTTCTTT. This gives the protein CASSRGTGQIEAFF.